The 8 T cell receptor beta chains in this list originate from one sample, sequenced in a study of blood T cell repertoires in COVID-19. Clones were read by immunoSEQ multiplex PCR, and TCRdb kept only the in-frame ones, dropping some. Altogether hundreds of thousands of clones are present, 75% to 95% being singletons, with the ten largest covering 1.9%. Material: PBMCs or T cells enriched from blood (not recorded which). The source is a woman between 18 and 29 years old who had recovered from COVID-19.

The CDR3 bases are TGTGCCGGGACAGAGATTTATAATTCACCCCTCCACTTT. This sequence encodes CAGTEIYNSPLHF. V and J are TRBV9 and TRBJ1-6, with TRBD1 matching over 7 bases. The CDR3 covers 13 residues. Germline values: CDR1 SGDLS, CDR2 YYNGEE. The V gene end was trimmed by 10 bases and the J gene end by 4 bases; junction bases not matched to a gene: 5.

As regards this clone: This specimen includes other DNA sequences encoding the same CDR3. CDR3 region: CASGGLSNQPQHF. The CDR3 DNA sequence: TGTGCCAGCGGAGGGTTAAGCAATCAGCCCCAGCATTTT. V is TRBV6-5 and J is TRBJ1-5; no firm D call. Germline CDR1 is MNHEY and CDR2 is SVGAGI. Between the trimmed V and J ends, which lost 8 bases and 1 base, there was a span of 9 bases. The CDR3 length is 13 residues.

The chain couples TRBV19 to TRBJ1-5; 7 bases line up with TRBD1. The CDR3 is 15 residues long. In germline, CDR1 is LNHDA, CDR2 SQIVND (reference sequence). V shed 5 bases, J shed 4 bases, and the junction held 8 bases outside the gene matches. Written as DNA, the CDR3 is TGTGCCAGTAGTCCCCAAGACAGGGTGAATCAGCCCCAGCATTTT. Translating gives CASSPQDRVNQPQHF.

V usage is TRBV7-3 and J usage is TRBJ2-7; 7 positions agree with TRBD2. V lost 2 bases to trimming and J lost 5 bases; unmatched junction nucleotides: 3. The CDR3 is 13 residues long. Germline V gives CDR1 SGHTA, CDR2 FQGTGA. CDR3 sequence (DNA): TGTGCCAGCAGCTTAGAGGGAGGGCACGAGCAGTACTTC. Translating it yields CASSLEGGHEQYF.

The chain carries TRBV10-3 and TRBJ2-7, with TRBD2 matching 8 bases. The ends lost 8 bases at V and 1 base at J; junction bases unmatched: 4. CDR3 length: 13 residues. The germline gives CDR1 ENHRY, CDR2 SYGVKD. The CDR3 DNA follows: TGTGCCATCGCGGGGGGAATATCCTACGAGCAGTACTTC. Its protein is CAIAGGISYEQYF.

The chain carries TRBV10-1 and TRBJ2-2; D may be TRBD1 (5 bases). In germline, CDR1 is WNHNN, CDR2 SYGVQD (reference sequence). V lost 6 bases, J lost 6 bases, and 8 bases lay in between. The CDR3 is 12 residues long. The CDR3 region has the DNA TGCGCCAGCAGGTGGGGCGCCGGGGAGCTGTTTTTT. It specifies CASRWGAGELFF.

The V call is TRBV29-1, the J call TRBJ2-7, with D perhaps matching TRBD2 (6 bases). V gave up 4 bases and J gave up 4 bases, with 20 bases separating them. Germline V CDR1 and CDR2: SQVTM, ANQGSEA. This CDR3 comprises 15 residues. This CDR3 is CSVGGGPKRLYEQYF. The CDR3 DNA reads TGCAGCGTTGGGGGAGGTCCCAAGCGGCTTTACGAGCAGTACTTC.

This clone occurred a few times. CDR3 sequence: CASSLAGTYNEQFF. DNA for the CDR3: TGTGCCAGTAGTTTAGCGGGGACCTACAATGAGCAGTTCTTC. The chain combines TRBV19 with TRBJ2-1; 8 nucleotides match TRBD2. Germline CDR1 is LNHDA and CDR2 is SQIVND (reference sequence). After removal of 5 bases from V and 2 bases from J, the junction contained 2 bases not matched to a gene. The CDR3 has 14 amino acids.